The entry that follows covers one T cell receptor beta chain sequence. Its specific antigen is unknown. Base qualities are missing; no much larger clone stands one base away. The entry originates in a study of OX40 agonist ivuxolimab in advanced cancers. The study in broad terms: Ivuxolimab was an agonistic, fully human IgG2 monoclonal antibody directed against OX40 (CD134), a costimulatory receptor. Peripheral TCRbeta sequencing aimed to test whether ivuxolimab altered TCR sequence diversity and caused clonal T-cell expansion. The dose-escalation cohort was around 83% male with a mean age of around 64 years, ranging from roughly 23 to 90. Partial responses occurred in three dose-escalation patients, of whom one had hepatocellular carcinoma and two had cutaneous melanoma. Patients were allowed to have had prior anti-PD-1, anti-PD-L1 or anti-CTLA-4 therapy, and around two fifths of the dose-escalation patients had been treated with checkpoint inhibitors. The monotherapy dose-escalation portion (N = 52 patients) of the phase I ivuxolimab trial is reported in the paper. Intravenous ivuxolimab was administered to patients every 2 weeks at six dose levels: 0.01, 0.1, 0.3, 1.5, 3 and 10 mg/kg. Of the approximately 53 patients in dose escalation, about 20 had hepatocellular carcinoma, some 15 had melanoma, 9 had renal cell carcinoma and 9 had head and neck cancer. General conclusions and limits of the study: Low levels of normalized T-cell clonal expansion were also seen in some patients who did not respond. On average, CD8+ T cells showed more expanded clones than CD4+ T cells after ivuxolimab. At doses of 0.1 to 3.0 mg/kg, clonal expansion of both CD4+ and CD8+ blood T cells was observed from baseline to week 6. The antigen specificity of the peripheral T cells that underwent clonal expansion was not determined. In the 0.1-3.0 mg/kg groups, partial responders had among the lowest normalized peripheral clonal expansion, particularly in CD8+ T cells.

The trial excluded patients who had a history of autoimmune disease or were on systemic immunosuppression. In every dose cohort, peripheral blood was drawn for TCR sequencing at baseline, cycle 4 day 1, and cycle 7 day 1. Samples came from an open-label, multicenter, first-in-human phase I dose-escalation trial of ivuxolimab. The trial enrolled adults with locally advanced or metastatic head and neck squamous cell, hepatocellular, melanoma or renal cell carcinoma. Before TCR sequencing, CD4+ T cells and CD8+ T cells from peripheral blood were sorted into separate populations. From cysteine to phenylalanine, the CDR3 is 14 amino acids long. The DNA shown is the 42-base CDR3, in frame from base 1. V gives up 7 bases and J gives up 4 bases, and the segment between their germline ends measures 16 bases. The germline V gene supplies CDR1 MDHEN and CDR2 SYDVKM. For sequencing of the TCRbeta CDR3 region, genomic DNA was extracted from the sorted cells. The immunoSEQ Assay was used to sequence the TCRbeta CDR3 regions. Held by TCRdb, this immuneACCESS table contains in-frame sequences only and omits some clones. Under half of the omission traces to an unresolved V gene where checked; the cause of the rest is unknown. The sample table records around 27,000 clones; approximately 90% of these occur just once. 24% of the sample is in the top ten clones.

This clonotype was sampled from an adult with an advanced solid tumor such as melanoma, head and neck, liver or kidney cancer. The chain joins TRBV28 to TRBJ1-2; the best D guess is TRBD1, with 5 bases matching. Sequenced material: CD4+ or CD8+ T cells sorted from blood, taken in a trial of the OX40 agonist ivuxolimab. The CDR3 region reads CASTRSGGLYGYTF. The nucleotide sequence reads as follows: TGTGCCAGCACCCGGTCGGGGGGACTCTATGGCTACACCTTC.